Listed below are T cell receptor beta chains from one sample, sequenced in a study of T cell responses to AZD1222 COVID-19 vaccine. Profiled with immunoSEQ multiplex PCR; TCRdb holds only in-frame clones, not every one. The sample yields some 200,000 clones, just over 90% seen once. The input for sequencing was peripheral blood, taken 28 days after the second AZD1222 dose. Receptors were obtained from an adult who received the AZD1222 COVID-19 vaccine. Both conserved end residues are part of each CDR3. Each record gives: V gene, clone size, D gene, J gene, CDR3 DNA, CDR3 protein. The D gene is left open where the match is weak. Clone size appears in some rows only: once, few, many, or a class for an expanded clone.

V: TRBV19; size: .; D: TRBD1; J: TRBJ2-2; DNA: TGTGCCAGTAGTAGAAAGGGCACAGGGGGTACCGGGGAGCTGTTTTTT; CDR3: CASSRKGTGGTGELFF
V: TRBV4-1; size: .; D: TRBD2; J: TRBJ2-7; DNA: TGCGCCAGCAGCCTTTCGCTAGCGGGAGGGTACGAGCAGTACTTC; CDR3: CASSLSLAGGYEQYF
V: TRBV19; size: once; D: .; J: TRBJ2-5; DNA: TGTGCCAGTAGTGTGGTGCGGGGAGAGACCCAGTACTTC; CDR3: CASSVVRGETQYF
V: TRBV6-5; size: .; D: .; J: TRBJ1-3; DNA: TGTGCCAGCACCACAGGAATCTCCTCTGGAAACACCATATATTTT; CDR3: CASTTGISSGNTIYF
V: TRBV18; size: few; D: .; J: TRBJ1-5; DNA: TGTGCCAGCTCACCACCGGTCGGGGGGAGGGTCGATCAGCCCCAGCATTTT; CDR3: CASSPPVGGRVDQPQHF
V: TRBV4-1; size: .; D: .; J: TRBJ2-7; DNA: TGCGCCAGCAGCCAAGAATTGGGGGGCGACGTCTACGAGCAGTACTTC; CDR3: CASSQELGGDVYEQYF
V: TRBV28; size: .; D: TRBD1; J: TRBJ1-2; DNA: TGTGCCAGCAGCCCTGTGACAGGGACCTACGGCTACACCTTC; CDR3: CASSPVTGTYGYTF
V: TRBV7-6; size: .; D: .; J: TRBJ2-2; DNA: TGTGCCAGCAGCTTCGCGACTCCACCCAACACCGGGGAGCTGTTTTTT; CDR3: CASSFATPPNTGELFF
V: TRBV7-8; size: .; D: .; J: TRBJ1-3; DNA: TGTGCCAGCAGCTTAGCGGGCGGAAACACCATATATTTT; CDR3: CASSLAGGNTIYF
V: TRBV4-1; size: .; D: TRBD1; J: TRBJ1-1; DNA: TGCGCCAGCAGCCGAGCTAGGGGACAGGGTTTTGAAGCTTTCTTT; CDR3: CASSRARGQGFEAFF
V: TRBV10-3; size: .; D: TRBD2; J: TRBJ2-7; DNA: TGTGCCATCAGTCTAGCGGGCCTCTCCTACGAGCAGTACTTC; CDR3: CAISLAGLSYEQYF
V: TRBV19; size: .; D: .; J: TRBJ2-1; DNA: TGTGCCAGTACCGCCGGGACCGCACCGTACAATGAGCAGTTCTTC; CDR3: CASTAGTAPYNEQFF
V: TRBV19; size: .; D: .; J: TRBJ1-4; DNA: TGTGCCAGTAGTAAACCAGGGTCCTTTAATGAAAAACTGTTTTTT; CDR3: CASSKPGSFNEKLFF
V: TRBV15; size: .; D: TRBD2; J: TRBJ2-1; DNA: TGTGCCACCAGCAGTGGGCTAGCGGGTGACGATGAGCAGTTCTTC; CDR3: CATSSGLAGDDEQFF
V: TRBV13; size: few; D: .; J: TRBJ2-7; DNA: TGTGCCAGCAGCCCCCGGGACGGCTACGAGCAGTACTTC; CDR3: CASSPRDGYEQYF
V: TRBV3-1/TRBV3-2; size: .; D: .; J: TRBJ1-5; DNA: TGTGCCAGCAGGCAAATCAGTTCCTCGGACAGAGGGGGTTGTCAGCCCCAGCATTTT; CDR3: CASRQISSSDRGGCQPQHF
V: TRBV18; size: .; D: TRBD1; J: TRBJ1-1; DNA: TGTGCCAGCTCACCAGGGACAGGGCCCCTAACTGAAGCTTTCTTT; CDR3: CASSPGTGPLTEAFF
V: TRBV6-5; size: .; D: .; J: TRBJ1-5; DNA: TGTGCCAGCAGCTTTGTGCGGGCGTCCAATCAGCCCCAGCATTTT; CDR3: CASSFVRASNQPQHF
V: TRBV4-1; size: .; D: TRBD1; J: TRBJ2-1; DNA: TGCGCCAGCAGAGCTGGACAGGGGTGGGATGAGCAGTTCTTC; CDR3: CASRAGQGWDEQFF
V: TRBV28; size: .; D: TRBD2; J: TRBJ2-3; DNA: TGTGCCAGCAGTCCGACTAGCGGGAGCACAGATACGCAGTATTTT; CDR3: CASSPTSGSTDTQYF
V: TRBV10-3; size: .; D: TRBD2; J: TRBJ2-1; DNA: TGTGCCGTTTCAAACGCCTTAGCGGGAGTGAGCAATGAAGGGCAGTTCTTC; CDR3: CAVSNALAGVSNEGQFF
V: TRBV28; size: .; D: .; J: TRBJ1-4; DNA: TGTGCCAGCAGCGGGACCCCCGGGAGGACTAATGAAAAACTGTTTTTT; CDR3: CASSGTPGRTNEKLFF
V: TRBV7-6; size: .; D: TRBD1; J: TRBJ2-3; DNA: TGTGCCAGCAGCTCACCGGGACAGGCAGGGCAGTATTTT; CDR3: CASSSPGQAGQYF
V: TRBV6-2/TRBV6-3; size: .; D: .; J: TRBJ2-1; DNA: TGTGCCAGCAGTACCCCTGGGAGCTGGAGTGAGCAGTTCTTC; CDR3: CASSTPGSWSEQFF
V: TRBV12-3/TRBV12-4; size: .; D: .; J: TRBJ1-2; DNA: TGTGCCAGCAGTCCGGATATAAACTATGGCTACACCTTC; CDR3: CASSPDINYGYTF
V: TRBV30; size: .; D: .; J: TRBJ1-1; DNA: TGTGCCTGGTCCCTGGGACTGAACACTGAAGCTTTCTTT; CDR3: CAWSLGLNTEAFF
V: TRBV9; size: .; D: TRBD2; J: TRBJ2-7; DNA: TGTGCCAGCAGCCCCAGGGGGGGGACTAGCGGGATGCTCTACGAGCAGTACTTC; CDR3: CASSPRGGTSGMLYEQYF
V: TRBV5-1; size: once; D: TRBD2; J: TRBJ2-7; DNA: TGCGCCAGCAGCTTCCAGGGCACTAGCGGATCCTACGAGCAGTACTTC; CDR3: CASSFQGTSGSYEQYF
V: TRBV7-9; size: .; D: .; J: TRBJ2-3; DNA: TGTGCCAGCAGCGGAAGGGCATCCGATACGCAGTATTTT; CDR3: CASSGRASDTQYF
V: TRBV24-1; size: .; D: .; J: TRBJ1-5; DNA: TGTGCCACCGGAGTGGGGGCCGGGCCCCAGCATTTT; CDR3: CATGVGAGPQHF
V: TRBV5-4; size: .; D: .; J: TRBJ2-3; DNA: TGTGCCAGCAGCTTGCCTAGCACAGATACGCAGTATTTT; CDR3: CASSLPSTDTQYF
V: TRBV6-5; size: .; D: .; J: TRBJ2-1; DNA: TGTGCCAGCAGACGACTAGGGAGCTCCTACAATGAGCAGTTCTTC; CDR3: CASRRLGSSYNEQFF
V: TRBV6-5; size: .; D: TRBD1; J: TRBJ1-5; DNA: TGTGCCAGCAGTTTATTACAGGGGGGCAATCAGCCCCAGCATTTT; CDR3: CASSLLQGGNQPQHF
V: TRBV27; size: .; D: TRBD2; J: TRBJ2-1; DNA: TGTGCCAGCACCAGACTAGCGGGAGTCAATGAGCAGTTCTTC; CDR3: CASTRLAGVNEQFF
V: TRBV6-5; size: once; D: .; J: TRBJ1-4; DNA: TGTGCCAGCAGTTACTCAGGGGCCATAAATGAAAAACTGTTTTTT; CDR3: CASSYSGAINEKLFF
V: TRBV28; size: .; D: TRBD2; J: TRBJ2-1; DNA: TGTGCCAGCAGTTTGGGTTGGTTCTCGGGGGGCAATGAGCAGTTCTTC; CDR3: CASSLGWFSGGNEQFF
V: TRBV7-3; size: .; D: .; J: TRBJ2-5; DNA: TGTGCCAGCAGCTTATTGAGCGGTTTTCAAGAGACCCAGTACTTC; CDR3: CASSLLSGFQETQYF
V: TRBV7-2; size: .; D: .; J: TRBJ1-6; DNA: TGTGCCAGCAGCCCGGGCGGCACCTATAATTCACCCCTCCACTTT; CDR3: CASSPGGTYNSPLHF
V: TRBV28; size: once; D: .; J: TRBJ2-2; DNA: TGTGCCAGCAGTTTGTCCGACACGAACACCGGGGAGCTGTTTTTT; CDR3: CASSLSDTNTGELFF
V: TRBV5-6; size: .; D: .; J: TRBJ1-1; DNA: TGTGCCAGCAGTCGTAGCGTCACTGAAGCTTTCTTT; CDR3: CASSRSVTEAFF
V: TRBV13; size: once; D: .; J: TRBJ1-1; DNA: TGTGCCAGCAGCGCCGGGGACGGACCATCTGCCACTGAAGCTTTCTTT; CDR3: CASSAGDGPSATEAFF
V: TRBV7-3; size: .; D: TRBD1; J: TRBJ2-6; DNA: TGTGCCAGCAGCTTAACCGGGACAGGGGTGACTGGGGCCAACGTCCTGACTTTC; CDR3: CASSLTGTGVTGANVLTF